The 23 T cell receptor beta chains in this list originate from one sample, sequenced in a study of T cell clonality in common variable immunodeficiency. The data were produced by immunoSEQ multiplex PCR, yet TCRdb's version contains in-frame clones alone and is incomplete. The specimen gives about 44,000 clones without singletons; the ten biggest hold roughly a tenth. Sequenced sample: peripheral blood mononuclear cells. Receptor source: a person between 18 and 75 years old in good health.

This clone was detected many times. The read stops 3 residues short of the end of the CDR3; the missing end is completed from the germline J gene. The chain joins TRBV12-3 or TRBV12-4 to TRBJ2-1; possible D gene TRBD2, 6 bases. Deletions cut 6 bases from V and 9 bases from J, with 9 bases between. This CDR3 is built from 11 residues. CDR3 loop: CASRDYAEQFF. The CDR3 DNA, read in part, is TGTGCCAGCAGGGACTATGCTGAG.

This clone was seen ten or more times. CDR3 DNA (partial): TGTGCCAGCAGTTCCTCCCCGGGACAGGCAAACACC. This codes for CASSSSPGQANT. The whole CDR3 protein reads CASSSSPGQANTIYF. The gene calls are TRBV12-3 or TRBV12-4 and TRBJ1-3, with 8 bases that match TRBD1. The read ends 3 residues shy of where the CDR3 ends; the end is completed using the germline J gene. Trimming removed 4 bases from V and 6 bases from J; junction bases left unmatched: 8. The CDR3 covers 15 residues.

This clone has a count of ten or more. The read finishes 3 residues shy of the CDR3 end, and the germline J gene is used to complete it. This chain connects TRBV20-1 to TRBJ2-5, with 9 bases aligning to TRBD2. This CDR3 spans 15 amino acids. V was clipped by 3 bases and J by 4 bases; unmatched bases: 9. Germline V gives CDR1 DFQATT, CDR2 SNEGSKA (reference sequence). CDR3 in amino acids: CSASGPGLAGETQYF. CDR3 DNA (partial): TGCAGTGCTAGCGGACCGGGACTAGCAGGAGAGACC.

This clone was seen many times. The missing CDR3 end, 3 residues past where the read stops, is filled in from the germline J gene. The chain employs TRBV30 and TRBJ2-2; D is ambiguous. Germline loops: CDR1 GTSNPN, CDR2 SVGIG (reference sequence). Trimming cost V 3 bases and J 4 bases, with 9 bases left between them. The CDR3 extends over 13 amino acids. Partial CDR3 DNA: TGTGCCTGGAGCGCGCTAGGCACCGGGGAG. Residues: CAWSALGTGE. The CDR3, in full, reads CAWSALGTGELFF.

This clone appeared many times. The read finishes 3 residues shy of the CDR3 end, and the germline J gene is used to complete it. The chain employs TRBV19 and TRBJ1-1, with D perhaps matching TRBD1 (5 bases). The CDR3 is 14 amino acids. Trimming stripped 9 bases from V and 2 bases from J, with 16 bases between. Germline V lookup: CDR1 LNHDA, CDR2 SQIVND (reference sequence). CDR3: CASTSLGVNTEAFF. The sequenced part of the CDR3 DNA is TGTGCCAGCACGAGCTTAGGGGTCAACACTGAA.

This clone was counted at least ten times. The read is 3 residues too short to cover the CDR3 end, so that end is filled in from the germline J gene. The rearrangement joins TRBV5-4 to TRBJ2-3, with D tentatively TRBD1 (5 bases). Trimming took off 4 bases at V and 0 bases at J, with 12 bases between the two ends. CDR1 and CDR2 from the germline V gene are SGHNT and YYREEE (reference sequence). The CDR3 runs 15 residues. This CDR3 reads CASSRTFQSTDTQYF. CDR3 DNA (partial): TGTGCCAGCAGCAGGACATTCCAGAGCACAGATACG. Full variable domain (remainder filled in from reference TRBV5-4 and TRBJ2-3): ETGVTQSPTHLIKTRGQQVTLRCSSQSGHNTVSWYQQALGQGPQFIFQYYREEENGRGNFPPRFSGLQFPNYSSELNVNALELDDSALYLCASSRTFQSTDTQYFGPGTRLTVL.

As regards this clone: Read coverage stops 3 residues before the CDR3 terminus; the germline J gene supplies the remainder. The rearrangement uses TRBV7-3 and TRBJ1-2; weak D call: TRBD1 (5 bases). V was clipped by 5 bases and J by 0 bases, with 22 bases between them. The CDR3 has 18 residues. Germline V CDR1 and CDR2: SGHTA, FQGTGA. CDR3 sequence: CASSPVGEVQLANYGYTF. Partial CDR3 DNA: TGTGCCAGCAGCCCCGTAGGGGAAGTACAGCTAGCTAACTATGGC.

This clone was observed at least ten times. At one end the junction does not follow the germline gene, possibly because of a read error. The CDR3 end falls 3 residues outside the read, so it is completed with the germline J gene. The identical CDR3 is also encoded by other nucleotide sequences in the sample. The gene calls are TRBV20-1 and TRBJ2-7; 7 nucleotides agree with TRBD1. Germline CDR1 and CDR2: DFQATT and SNEGSKA (reference sequence). This CDR3 spans 13 amino acids. The sequenced CDR3 bases are TGCAGTGCGAGAGGGGGCAGCTCCTACGAG. It codes for CSARGGSSYE. From start to end, the CDR3 is CSARGGSSYEQYF.

This clone was picked up many times. The sequenced CDR3 bases are TGTGCCAGCAGTTTCCTAGGGACATGGGCAGATGGC. This gives the protein CASSFLGTWADG. The whole CDR3 is CASSFLGTWADGYTF. The rearrangement links TRBV5-6 to TRBJ1-2; D might be TRBD1 (6 bases). The DNA ends 3 residues before the CDR3 does, and the rest of the CDR3 is filled in from the germline J gene. Between the trimmed V and J ends, which lost 5 bases and 6 bases, there was a span of 20 bases. Germline CDR1 is SGHDT and CDR2 is YYEEEE. This CDR3 region has 15 residues.

This clone was seen many times. The CDR3 end lies 3 residues beyond the end of the read and is filled in from the germline J gene. The chain is built from TRBV5-6 and TRBJ1-1; the D is unclear. This CDR3 is built from 14 residues. CDR1 and CDR2 from the germline V gene are SGHDT and YYEEEE. Trimming cost V 3 bases and J 0 bases, with 9 bases left between them. The CDR3 here is CASSSRRVNTEAFF. CDR3 bases read: TGTGCCAGCAGCTCAAGGCGGGTGAACACTGAA.

This clone was recorded many times. The read ends 3 residues before the CDR3 terminus; that terminus is restored from the germline J gene. This chain links TRBV5-1 with TRBJ2-2; 10 nucleotides match TRBD2. After removal of 2 bases from V and 3 bases from J, the junction contained 1 base not matched to a gene. The CDR3 length is 15 residues. Looked up from germline, CDR1 is SGHRS and CDR2 is YFSETQ. The sequenced part of the CDR3 DNA is TGCGCCAGCAGCTTTAGCGGGAGGTACACCGGGGAG. Encoded protein: CASSFSGRYTGE. From start to end, the CDR3 is CASSFSGRYTGELFF.

This clone has at least ten counts. The read gets to within 3 residues of the CDR3 end, and the germline J gene fills in the rest. The chain has TRBV5-1 and TRBJ2-7; 7 bases are shared with TRBD1. Germline V CDR1 and CDR2: SGHRS, YFSETQ. V shed 3 bases, J shed 1 base, and the junction held 13 bases outside the gene matches. CDR3 length: 17 amino acids. The CDR3 sequence: CASSSHYDRARSYEQYF. Partial CDR3 DNA: TGCGCCAGCAGCTCACATTACGACAGGGCTAGGTCCTACGAG.

This clone was counted at least ten times. The missing CDR3 end, 3 residues past where the read stops, is filled in from the germline J gene. The V call is TRBV7-2, the J call TRBJ2-1; 7 nucleotides match TRBD1. The CDR3 contains 14 residues. The junction had 7 bases not matched to a gene; V was cut back by 4 bases and J by 7 bases. Germline CDR1 and CDR2: SGHTA and FQGNSA. Partial CDR3 DNA: TGTGCCAGCAGCTCCCCGTACAGGGGAAATGAG. It specifies CASSSPYRGNE. The entire CDR3 protein reads CASSSPYRGNEQFF.

This clone was counted at least ten times. The read stops 3 residues short of the end of the CDR3; the missing end is completed from the germline J gene. The chain uses TRBV7-3 and TRBJ1-6, with 8 bases lining up with TRBD1. The germline gives CDR1 SGHTA, CDR2 FQGTGA. This CDR3 spans 14 amino acids. Unmatched junction bases numbered 5, after V lost 4 bases and J lost 9 bases. The sequenced CDR3 bases are TGTGCCAGCAGCTCTACAGGGGGGAGTTCACCC. Encoded protein: CASSSTGGSSP. The entire CDR3 protein reads CASSSTGGSSPLHF. Full variable domain (remainder filled in from reference TRBV7-3 and TRBJ1-6): GAGVSQTPSNKVTEKGKYVELRCDPISGHTALYWYRQSLGQGPEFLIYFQGTGAADDSGLPNDRFFAVRPEGSVSTLKIQRTERGDSAVYLCASSSTGGSSPLHFGNGTRLTVT.

This clone has ten or more counts. The DNA ends 3 residues before the CDR3 does, and the rest of the CDR3 is filled in from the germline J gene. The genes are TRBV12-5 and TRBJ2-7; 11 bases align to TRBD1. There are 18 residues in the CDR3. Germline CDR1 and CDR2: LGHNT and FRNRAP. The junction had 10 bases not matched to a gene; V was cut back by 2 bases and J by 1 base. CDR3 DNA (partial): TGTGCTAGTGGTTTGATTCCTTACGGGACAGGGGGATCCTACGAG. Its protein product is CASGLIPYGTGGSYE. The full CDR3 reads CASGLIPYGTGGSYEQYF.

This clone was counted ten times or more. With the read ending 3 residues before the CDR3 end, the germline J gene is used to fill in that end. This chain connects TRBV5-1 to TRBJ2-2; 12 nucleotides agree with TRBD2. V lost 6 bases to trimming and J lost 5 bases; unmatched junction nucleotides: 11. CDR3 length: 17 residues. From germline, CDR1 is SGHRS and CDR2 YFSETQ. CDR3: CASKRLAGEAGTGELFF. CDR3 DNA (partial): TGCGCCAGCAAGCGACTAGCGGGAGAGGCGGGTACCGGGGAG.

This clone was observed many times. The read finishes 3 residues shy of the CDR3 end, and the germline J gene is used to complete it. This chain connects TRBV10-1 to TRBJ1-1, with D possibly matching TRBD1 (6 bases). V gave up 2 bases and J gave up 5 bases, with 9 bases separating them. Germline V CDR1 and CDR2: WNHNN, SYGVQD (reference sequence). The CDR3 has 13 residues. The chain's CDR3 is CASSETGQTEAFF. The CDR3 bases that were read are TGCGCCAGCAGTGAGACAGGGCAAACTGAA.

This clone was seen many times. The observed sequence ends 3 residues before the CDR3 terminus, with the missing tail filled in from the germline J gene. This chain joins TRBV5-1 and TRBJ1-5; 10 nucleotides line up with TRBD1. V dropped 4 bases and J dropped 7; count of bases not matched to a gene: 5. The CDR3 totals 14 residues. The germline V gene has CDR1 SGHRS and CDR2 YFSETQ. Incomplete CDR3 DNA: TGCGCCAGCAGCGCCGGGACAGGGGAACAGCCC. Protein product: CASSAGTGEQP. The whole CDR3 region reads CASSAGTGEQPQHF.

This clone was counted ten times or more. The read terminates 3 residues before the CDR3 end, so the remaining end is supplied by the germline J gene. The chain links TRBV19 to TRBJ1-2; 10 bases fit TRBD1. With V trimmed by 4 bases and J by 5 bases, 4 bases remained unmatched. The CDR3 consists of 14 residues. Germline V lookup: CDR1 LNHDA, CDR2 SQIVND (reference sequence). The CDR3 protein is CASSTTGGSYGYTF. Incomplete CDR3 DNA: TGTGCCAGTAGTACGACAGGGGGCTCGTATGGC.

This clone was detected ten times or more. The read gets to within 3 residues of the CDR3 end, and the germline J gene fills in the rest. V usage is TRBV6-1 and J usage is TRBJ2-2; 9 positions agree with TRBD2. Germline V CDR1 and CDR2: MNHNS, SASEGT. The V gene end was trimmed by 0 bases and the J gene end by 4 bases; junction bases not matched to a gene: 6. This CDR3 has 17 residues. CDR3 sequence: CASSEARLAGPTGELFF. CDR3 DNA (partial): TGTGCCAGCAGTGAAGCTCGGCTAGCGGGACCCACCGGGGAG.

The table lists this clone with many counts. At one boundary the junction diverges from the germline segment, which might be a read error. Coverage ceases 3 residues before the CDR3 finishes, and the germline J gene fills in the end. The V gene is TRBV4-2, the J gene TRBJ2-1, with a possible D match to TRBD2 (6 bases). The CDR3 has 16 residues. Germline lookup yields CDR1 LGHNA and CDR2 YNFKEQ. CDR3 in amino acids: CASSPDGEVTYNEQFF. The DNA read from the CDR3 is TGCGCCAGCAGCCCAGACGGGGAGGTAACCTACAATGAG.

At least ten counts were recorded for this clone. The covered CDR3 bases are TGCAGTGCTAGAGATCTGCGAACCGGGGAG. Its translation: CSARDLRTGE. The entire CDR3 is CSARDLRTGELFF. V usage is TRBV20-1 and J usage is TRBJ2-2; D not certain. Coverage ceases 3 residues before the CDR3 finishes, and the germline J gene fills in the end. Germline V gives CDR1 DFQATT, CDR2 SNEGSKA (reference sequence). The CDR3 loop spans 13 amino acids. V was trimmed by 0 bases and J by 5 bases, leaving 7 bases between them.

Many counts were recorded for this clone. From the germline J gene comes the end of the CDR3, since the read stops 3 residues before it. The chain uses TRBV20-1 and TRBJ2-3; 7 bases align to TRBD2. The germline V gene encodes CDR1 DFQATT and CDR2 SNEGSKA (reference sequence). The CDR3 runs 15 residues. V gave up 0 bases and J gave up 2 bases; unmatched junction bases: 5. The chain's CDR3 is CSARDAAGNTDTQYF. The sequenced CDR3 bases are TGCAGTGCTAGAGATGCAGCGGGGAACACAGATACG.